This TCR beta chain was documented in a study of cytomegalovirus exposure and HLA in healthy donors. 13 Jbeta primers and 60 Vbeta primers were used for the PCR. Methods used by the authors: Roughly 11 million shared chains were among the about 80 million unique TCR beta chains that a later analysis counted. Produced via immunoSEQ multiplex PCR; TCRdb's table is partial and in-frame only. Clonal size and the V and J genes are those of that table, whereas D and trimming came from the DNA. Of approximately 170,000 clones listed, about 77% are singletons. For this clone: Its antigen remains unknown.

Study results and caveats: As was reported, the classifier diagnosed cytomegalovirus status with high specificity and sensitivity. Later, an analysis found that common viral pathogens appeared to be linked with several of the most significant clusters.

In germline, CDR1 is SQVTM, CDR2 ANQGSEA. This CDR3 has 14 residues. The germline V and J ends were trimmed by 4 bases and 3 bases, with 14 bases remaining between them. The sequencing sample was made of PBMCs. This chain connects TRBV29-1 to TRBJ2-3; perhaps TRBD1 as D (6 bases). This receptor was obtained from a woman in her thirties or forties in good health and CMV-seropositive. CDR3 sequence (DNA): TGCAGCGTTGCCGGGACAATCTCGACAGATACGCAGTATTTT. It specifies CSVAGTISTDTQYF.